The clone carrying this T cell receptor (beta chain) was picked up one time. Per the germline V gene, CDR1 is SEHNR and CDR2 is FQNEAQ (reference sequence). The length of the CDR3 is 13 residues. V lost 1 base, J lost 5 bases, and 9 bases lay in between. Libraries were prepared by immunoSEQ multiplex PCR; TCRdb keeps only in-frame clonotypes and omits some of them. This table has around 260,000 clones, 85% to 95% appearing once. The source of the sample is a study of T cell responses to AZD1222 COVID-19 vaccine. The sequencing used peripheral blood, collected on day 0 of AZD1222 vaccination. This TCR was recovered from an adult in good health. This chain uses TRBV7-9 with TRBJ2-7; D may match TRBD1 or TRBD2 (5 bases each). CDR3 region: CASSLGGTNEQYF. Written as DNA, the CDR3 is TGTGCCAGCAGCTTAGGGGGGACCAACGAGCAGTACTTC.